The entry below describes one T cell receptor (beta chain). Its antigen is unidentified. The CDR3 has 15 residues. Germline CDR1 and CDR2: MDHEN and SYDVKM. With 1 base removed from V and 5 bases from J, the gap between germline ends came to 11 bases. This sample was included in a study of response to subunit inactivated influenza vaccine. From the RT-PCR reads, TCRdb called clonotypes with MiXCR, one entry per CDR3 protein. This table holds approximately 490,000 distinct CDR3 sequences, approximately 6.9% found once. Study-wide results and caveats: With each seasonal influenza vaccination, the authors suggested, few new T cells are recruited.

Specimen: PBMCs from blood, collected roughly 24 months after vaccination. The receptor's source is a man between 50 and 75 years old who received an inactivated influenza vaccine. The chain uses TRBV28 and TRBJ1-4, with D perhaps matching TRBD1 (6 bases). CDR3 nucleotide sequence: TGTGCCAGCAGTTTATCCCAGGGGAAGAATGAAAAACTGTTTTTT. Translated, it gives CASSLSQGKNEKLFF. The variable domain in full, with the rest retrieved from reference TRBV28 and TRBJ1-4, is DVKVTQSSRYLVKRTGEKVFLECVQDMDHENMFWYRQDPGLGLRLIYFSYDVKMKEKGDIPEGYSVSREKKERFSLILESASTNQTSMYLCASSLSQGKNEKLFFGSGTQLSVL.